Below, one T cell receptor (beta chain) is given with its context. The V end lost 5 bases, the J end lost 1 base, and 12 bases lay between the germline ends. The germline V gene encodes CDR1 SEHNR and CDR2 FQNEAQ (reference sequence). The length of the CDR3 is 14 residues. From the RT-PCR reads, TCRdb called clonotypes with MiXCR, one entry per CDR3 protein. The sample lists hundreds of thousands of distinct CDR3 sequences, approximately 15% occurring once. The material sequenced was memory CD4+ T cells from blood. The origin of this receptor is a female donor in good health, serving as a healthy control. The chain uses TRBV7-9 and TRBJ2-7, with D unresolved. The CDR3 loop reads CASSVLSGSYEQYF. The CDR3 nucleotides are TGTGCCAGCAGCGTCCTAAGTGGGTCCTACGAGCAGTACTTC.